This record concerns one T cell receptor beta chain sequence. These data come from a study of blood T cell repertoires in COVID-19. Study-level background: Specimens from acute and convalescent COVID-19 originated in the United States, Italy and Spain. PBMCs, B-cell-depleted T cells, or T cells provided the cDNA or gDNA that made up the material.

Per the germline V gene, CDR1 is MNHEY and CDR2 is SVGAGI. The V gene lost 5 bases and the J gene lost 5 bases, with 16 bases spanning the gap. This CDR3 has 14 amino acids. Per the original methods: The assay estimated nucleated cells by amplifying reference gene primers. Profiled with immunoSEQ multiplex PCR; TCRdb holds only in-frame clones, not every one. V, J and clone size were drawn from that table, and D and trimming were deduced from the DNA. The top ten clones hold 7.8% of a sample with about 310,000 clones, 70% to 90% of them seen once. This TCR was recovered from a woman between 50 and 59 years old who had recovered from COVID-19. Sequenced: peripheral blood. This chain links TRBV6-5 with TRBJ2-7, with D possibly TRBD2 on 5 matching bases. The CDR3 DNA reads TGTGCCAGCAGTCCCACCAGTAACGGGAACGAGCAGTACTTC. Translating it yields CASSPTSNGNEQYF.